This section outlines one T cell receptor beta chain sequence together with its context. This sample is drawn from a study of blood T cell repertoires in COVID-19. Study details: Acute-phase and convalescent COVID-19 samples originated in the United States, Italy and Spain.

In the authors' methods: From reference gene primer amplification, estimates of nucleated cell counts were derived. Here immunoSEQ multiplex PCR was the method, and the copy in TCRdb shows in-frame clones only, minus some. V, J and clone size derive from that table, while D and trimming were established from the DNA sequence. The repertoire holds 390,000 or so clones, with around 90% as singletons. The CDR3 loop spans 14 amino acids. V trimming: 8 bases; J trimming: 2 bases; junction bases outside the gene matches: 8. CDR1 SGHDN and CDR2 FVKESK come from the germline V gene. Sequenced sample: peripheral blood. The receptor was isolated from a man aged 18 to 30 with active or convalescent COVID-19. V is TRBV14 and J is TRBJ2-7; 8 positions match TRBD2. The CDR3 sequence: CASSRGLGTYEQYF. CDR3 in DNA: TGTGCCAGCTCCCGGGGACTAGGAACCTACGAGCAGTACTTC.